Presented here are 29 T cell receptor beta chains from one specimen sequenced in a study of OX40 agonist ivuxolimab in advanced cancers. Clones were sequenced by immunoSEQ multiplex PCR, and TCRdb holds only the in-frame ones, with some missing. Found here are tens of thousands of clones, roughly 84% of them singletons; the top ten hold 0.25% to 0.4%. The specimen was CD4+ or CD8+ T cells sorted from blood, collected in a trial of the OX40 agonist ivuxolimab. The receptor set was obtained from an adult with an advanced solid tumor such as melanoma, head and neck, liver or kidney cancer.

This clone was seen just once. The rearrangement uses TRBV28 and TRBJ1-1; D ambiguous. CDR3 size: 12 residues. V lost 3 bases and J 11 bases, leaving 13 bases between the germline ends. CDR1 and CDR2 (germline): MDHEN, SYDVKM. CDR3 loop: CASSLVLGEAFF. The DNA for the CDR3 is TGTGCCAGCAGTTTGGTACTCGGTGAGGCTTTCTTT.

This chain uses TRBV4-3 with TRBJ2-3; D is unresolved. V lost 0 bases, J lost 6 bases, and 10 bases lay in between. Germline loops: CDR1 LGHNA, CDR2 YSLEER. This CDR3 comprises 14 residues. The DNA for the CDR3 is TGCGCCAGCAGCCAAGATCAGCTGGTCGATACGCAGTATTTT. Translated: CASSQDQLVDTQYF.

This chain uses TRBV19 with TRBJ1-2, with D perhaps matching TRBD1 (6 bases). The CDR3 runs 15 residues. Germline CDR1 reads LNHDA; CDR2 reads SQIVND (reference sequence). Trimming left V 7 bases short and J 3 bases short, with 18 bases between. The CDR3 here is CASNQGGFRDYGYTF. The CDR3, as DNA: TGTGCCAGTAACCAAGGGGGATTTCGGGACTATGGCTACACCTTC. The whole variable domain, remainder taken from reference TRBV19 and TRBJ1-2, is DGGITQSPKYLFRKEGQNVTLSCEQNLNHDAMYWYRQDPGQGLRLIYYSQIVNDFQKGDIAEGYSVSREKKESFPLTVTSAQKNPTAFYLCASNQGGFRDYGYTFGSGTRLTVV.

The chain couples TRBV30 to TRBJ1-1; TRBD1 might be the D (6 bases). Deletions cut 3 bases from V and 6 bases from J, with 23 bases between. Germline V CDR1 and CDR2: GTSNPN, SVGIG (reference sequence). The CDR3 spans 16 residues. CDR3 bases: TGTGCCTGGAGGGGGACAAGTTATTTAGTATGGTCTGAAGCTTTCTTT. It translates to CAWRGTSYLVWSEAFF. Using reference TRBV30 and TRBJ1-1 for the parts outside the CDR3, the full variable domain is SQTIHQWPATLVQPVGSPLSLECTVEGTSNPNLYWYRQAAGRGLQLLFYSVGIGQISSEVPQNLSASRPQDRQFILSSKKLLLSDSGFYLCAWRGTSYLVWSEAFFGQGTRLTVV.

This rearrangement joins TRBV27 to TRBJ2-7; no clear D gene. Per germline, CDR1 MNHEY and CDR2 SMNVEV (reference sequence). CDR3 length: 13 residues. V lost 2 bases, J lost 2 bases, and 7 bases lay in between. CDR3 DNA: TGTGCCAGCAGTTTACGTCAGACCTACGAGCAGTACTTC. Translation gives CASSLRQTYEQYF.

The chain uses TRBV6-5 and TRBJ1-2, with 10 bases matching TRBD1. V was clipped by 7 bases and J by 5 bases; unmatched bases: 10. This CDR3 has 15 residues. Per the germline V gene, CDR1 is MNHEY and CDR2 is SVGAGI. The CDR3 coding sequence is TGTGCCAGCAAAGGTGACAGGGGGCAGGGATATGGCTACACCTTC. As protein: CASKGDRGQGYGYTF.

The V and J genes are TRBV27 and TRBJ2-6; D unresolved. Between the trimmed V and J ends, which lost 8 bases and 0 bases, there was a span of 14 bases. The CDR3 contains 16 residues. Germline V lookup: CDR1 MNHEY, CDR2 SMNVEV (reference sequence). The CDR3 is CASRRKFHSGANVLTF. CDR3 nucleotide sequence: TGTGCCAGCCGCAGAAAATTCCACTCTGGGGCCAACGTCCTGACTTTC.

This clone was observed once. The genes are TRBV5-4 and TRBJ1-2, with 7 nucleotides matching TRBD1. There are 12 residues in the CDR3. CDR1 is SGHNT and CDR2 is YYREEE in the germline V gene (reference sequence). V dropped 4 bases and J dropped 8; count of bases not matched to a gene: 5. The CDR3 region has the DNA TGTGCCAGCAGCACCCGGGACAGCGGCTACACCTTC. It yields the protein CASSTRDSGYTF.

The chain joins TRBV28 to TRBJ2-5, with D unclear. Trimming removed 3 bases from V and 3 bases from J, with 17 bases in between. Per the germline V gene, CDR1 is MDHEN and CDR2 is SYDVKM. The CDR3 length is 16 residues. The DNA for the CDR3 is TGTGCCAGCAGTTTCACAGAACTAACTTGGGAAGAGACCCAGTACTTC. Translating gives CASSFTELTWEETQYF.

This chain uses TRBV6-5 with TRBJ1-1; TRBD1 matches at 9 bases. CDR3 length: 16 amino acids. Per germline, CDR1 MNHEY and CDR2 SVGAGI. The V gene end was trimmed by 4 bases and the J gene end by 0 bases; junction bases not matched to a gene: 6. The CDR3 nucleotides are TGTGCCAGCAGTTTTAGGACAGGGGTTATGAACACTGAAGCTTTCTTT. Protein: CASSFRTGVMNTEAFF.

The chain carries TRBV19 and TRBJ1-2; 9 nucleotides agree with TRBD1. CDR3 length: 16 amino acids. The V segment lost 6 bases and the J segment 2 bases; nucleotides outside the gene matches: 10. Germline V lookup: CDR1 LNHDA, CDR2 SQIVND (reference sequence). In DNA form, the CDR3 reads TGTGCCAGTAGCAAAACGGGGGACAGGGTGAACTATGGCTACACCTTC. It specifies CASSKTGDRVNYGYTF. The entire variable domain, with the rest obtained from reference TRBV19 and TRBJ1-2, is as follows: DGGITQSPKYLFRKEGQNVTLSCEQNLNHDAMYWYRQDPGQGLRLIYYSQIVNDFQKGDIAEGYSVSREKKESFPLTVTSAQKNPTAFYLCASSKTGDRVNYGYTFGSGTRLTVV.

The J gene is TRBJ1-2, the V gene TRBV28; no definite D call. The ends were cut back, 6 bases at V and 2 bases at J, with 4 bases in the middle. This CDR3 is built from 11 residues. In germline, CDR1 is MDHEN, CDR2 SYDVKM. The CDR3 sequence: CASRGNYGYTF. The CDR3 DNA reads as TGTGCCAGCAGAGGGAACTATGGCTACACCTTC.

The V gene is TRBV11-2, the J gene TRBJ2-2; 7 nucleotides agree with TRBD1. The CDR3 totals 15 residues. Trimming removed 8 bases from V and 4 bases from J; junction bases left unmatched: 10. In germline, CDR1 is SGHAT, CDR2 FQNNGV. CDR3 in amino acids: CASGWTGAGTGELFF. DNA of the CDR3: TGTGCCAGCGGGTGGACAGGCGCGGGCACCGGGGAGCTGTTTTTT. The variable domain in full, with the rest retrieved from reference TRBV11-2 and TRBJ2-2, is EAGVAQSPRYKIIEKRQSVAFWCNPISGHATLYWYQQILGQGPKLLIQFQNNGVVDDSQLPKDRFSAERLKGVDSTLKIQPAKLEDSAVYLCASGWTGAGTGELFFGEGSRLTVL.

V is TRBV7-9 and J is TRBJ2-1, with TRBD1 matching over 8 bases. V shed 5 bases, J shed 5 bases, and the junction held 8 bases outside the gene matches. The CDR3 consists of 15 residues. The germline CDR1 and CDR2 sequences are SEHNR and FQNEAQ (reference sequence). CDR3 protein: CASSRGQGADNEQFF. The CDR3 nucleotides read TGTGCCAGCAGCCGAGGACAGGGTGCAGACAATGAGCAGTTCTTC.

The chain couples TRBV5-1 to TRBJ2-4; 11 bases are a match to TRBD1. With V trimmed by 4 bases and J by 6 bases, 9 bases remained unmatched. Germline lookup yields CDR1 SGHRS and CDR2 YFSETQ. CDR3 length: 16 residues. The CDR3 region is CASSHTDRGLGNIQYF. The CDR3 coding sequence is TGCGCCAGCAGCCACACGGACAGGGGGCTGGGAAACATTCAGTACTTC.

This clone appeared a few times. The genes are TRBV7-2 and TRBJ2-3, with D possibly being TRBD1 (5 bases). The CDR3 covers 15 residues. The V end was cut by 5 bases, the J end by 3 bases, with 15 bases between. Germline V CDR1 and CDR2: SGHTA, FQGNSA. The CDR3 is CASSRQIKVTDTQYF. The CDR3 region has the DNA TGTGCCAGCAGCAGACAGATCAAGGTGACAGATACGCAGTATTTT.

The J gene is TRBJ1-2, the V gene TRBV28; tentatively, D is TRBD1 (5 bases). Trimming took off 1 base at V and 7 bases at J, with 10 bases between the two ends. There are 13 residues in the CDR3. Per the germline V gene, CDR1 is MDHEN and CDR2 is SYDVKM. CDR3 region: CASSLSGVGGYTF. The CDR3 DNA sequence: TGTGCCAGCAGTTTATCGGGGGTGGGTGGCTACACCTTC.

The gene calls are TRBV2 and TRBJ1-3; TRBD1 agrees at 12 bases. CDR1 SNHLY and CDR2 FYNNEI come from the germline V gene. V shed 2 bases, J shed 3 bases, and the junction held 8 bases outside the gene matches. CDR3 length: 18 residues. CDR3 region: CASSERGQGASSGNTIYF. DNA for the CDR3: TGTGCCAGCAGTGAAAGGGGACAGGGGGCCTCGAGTGGAAACACCATATATTTT.

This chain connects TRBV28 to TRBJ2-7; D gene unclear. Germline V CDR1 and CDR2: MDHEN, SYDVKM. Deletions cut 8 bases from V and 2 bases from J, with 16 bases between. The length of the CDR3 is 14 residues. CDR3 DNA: TGTGCCAGCCAGAAGATCGCCCCTACCTACGAGCAGTACTTC. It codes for CASQKIAPTYEQYF. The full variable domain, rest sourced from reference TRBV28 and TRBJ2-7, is DVKVTQSSRYLVKRTGEKVFLECVQDMDHENMFWYRQDPGLGLRLIYFSYDVKMKEKGDIPEGYSVSREKKERFSLILESASTNQTSMYLCASQKIAPTYEQYFGPGTRLTVT.

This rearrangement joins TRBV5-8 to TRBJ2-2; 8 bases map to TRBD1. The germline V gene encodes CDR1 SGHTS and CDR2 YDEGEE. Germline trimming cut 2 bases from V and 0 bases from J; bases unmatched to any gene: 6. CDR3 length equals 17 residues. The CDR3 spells CASSFSRDRSNTGELFF. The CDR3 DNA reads TGTGCCAGCAGCTTCTCACGGGACAGGTCGAACACCGGGGAGCTGTTTTTT.

CDR3: CASRPLSAKAFF. CDR3 DNA sequence: TGTGCCAGCAGGCCACTATCGGCTAAAGCTTTCTTT. The gene calls are TRBV2 and TRBJ1-1; D is unresolved. The CDR3 is 12 amino acids. CDR1 and CDR2 (germline): SNHLY, FYNNEI. V lost 6 bases, J lost 9 bases, and 14 bases lay in between. Full variable domain (outside the CDR3, taken from reference TRBV2 and TRBJ1-1): EPEVTQTPSHQVTQMGQEVILRCVPISNHLYFYWYRQILGQKVEFLVSFYNNEISEKSEIFDDQFSVERPDGSNFTLKIRSTKLEDSAMYFCASRPLSAKAFFGQGTRLTVV.

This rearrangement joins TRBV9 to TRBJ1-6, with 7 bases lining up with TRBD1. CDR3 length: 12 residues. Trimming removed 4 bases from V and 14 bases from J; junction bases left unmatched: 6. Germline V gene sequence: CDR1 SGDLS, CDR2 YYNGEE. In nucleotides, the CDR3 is TGTGCCAGCAGCCGACAGGGTGGGACCCTCCACTTT. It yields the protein CASSRQGGTLHF.

The CDR3 region is CASRARGAGRSYEQYV. The CDR3 DNA reads TGTGCCAGCAGGGCCCGGGGAGCGGGGCGCTCCTACGAGCAGTACGTC. The genes are TRBV28 and TRBJ2-7; 7 nucleotides line up with TRBD2. Germline assignment: CDR1 MDHEN and CDR2 SYDVKM. V shed 6 bases, J shed 0 bases, and the junction held 11 bases outside the gene matches. CDR3 length: 16 residues.

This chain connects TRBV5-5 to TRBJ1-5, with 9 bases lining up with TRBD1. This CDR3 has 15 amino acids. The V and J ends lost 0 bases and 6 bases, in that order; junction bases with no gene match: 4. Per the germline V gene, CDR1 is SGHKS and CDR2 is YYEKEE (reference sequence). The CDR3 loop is CASSLAGTGLQPQHF. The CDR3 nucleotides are TGTGCCAGCAGCTTGGCCGGGACAGGGCTTCAGCCCCAGCATTTT.

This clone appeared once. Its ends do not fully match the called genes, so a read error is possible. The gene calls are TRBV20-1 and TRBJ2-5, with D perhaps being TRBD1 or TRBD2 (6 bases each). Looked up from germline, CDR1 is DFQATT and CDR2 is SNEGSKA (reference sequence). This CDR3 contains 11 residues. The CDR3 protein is CSARGPGANNF. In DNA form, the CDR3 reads TGCAGTGCTAGAGGGCCGGGGGCTAATAACTTC.

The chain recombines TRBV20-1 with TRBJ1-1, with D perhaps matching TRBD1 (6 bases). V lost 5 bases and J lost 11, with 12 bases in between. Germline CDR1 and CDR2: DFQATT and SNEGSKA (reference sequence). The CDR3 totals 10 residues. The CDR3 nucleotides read TGCAGTGCTGGGAGGGGGGAGGCTTTCTTT. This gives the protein CSAGRGEAFF.

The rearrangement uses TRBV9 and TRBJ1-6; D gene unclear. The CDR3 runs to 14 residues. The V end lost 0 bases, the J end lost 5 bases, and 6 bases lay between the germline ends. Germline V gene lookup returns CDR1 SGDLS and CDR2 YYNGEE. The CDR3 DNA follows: TGTGCCAGCAGCGTAGGGTTGAATAATTCACCCCTCCACTTT. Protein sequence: CASSVGLNNSPLHF. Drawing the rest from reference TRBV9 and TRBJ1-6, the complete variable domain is DSGVTQTPKHLITATGQRVTLRCSPRSGDLSVYWYQQSLDQGLQFLIQYYNGEERAKGNILERFSAQQFPDLHSELNLSSLELGDSALYFCASSVGLNNSPLHFGNGTRLTVT.

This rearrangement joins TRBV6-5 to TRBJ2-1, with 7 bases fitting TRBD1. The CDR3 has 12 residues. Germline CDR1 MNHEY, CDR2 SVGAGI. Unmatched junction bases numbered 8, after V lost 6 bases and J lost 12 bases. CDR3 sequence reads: CASSRQGLGQFF. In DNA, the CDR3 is TGTGCCAGCAGCCGACAGGGCCTGGGGCAGTTCTTC.

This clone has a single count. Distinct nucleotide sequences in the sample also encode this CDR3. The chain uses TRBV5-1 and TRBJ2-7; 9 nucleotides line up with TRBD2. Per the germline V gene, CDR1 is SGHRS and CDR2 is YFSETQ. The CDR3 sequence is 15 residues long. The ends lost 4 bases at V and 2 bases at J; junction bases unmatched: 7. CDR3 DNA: TGCGCCAGCAGCCAAACTAGCGGGCGAACCTACGAGCAGTACTTC. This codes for CASSQTSGRTYEQYF.